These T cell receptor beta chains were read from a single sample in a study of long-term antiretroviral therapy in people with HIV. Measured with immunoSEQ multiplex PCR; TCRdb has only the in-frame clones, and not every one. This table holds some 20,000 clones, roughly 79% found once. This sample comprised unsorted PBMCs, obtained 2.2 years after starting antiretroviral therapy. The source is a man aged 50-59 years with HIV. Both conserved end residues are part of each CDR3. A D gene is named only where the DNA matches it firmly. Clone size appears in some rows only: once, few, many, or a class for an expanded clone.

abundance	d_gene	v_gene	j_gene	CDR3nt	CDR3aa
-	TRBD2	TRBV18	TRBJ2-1	TGTGCCAGCTCGCCAGCGGGGGTCAATGAGCAGTTCTTC	CASSPAGVNEQFF
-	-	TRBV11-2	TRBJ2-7	TGTGCCAGCAGCGACCCTGAGGGGTACGAGCAGTACTTC	CASSDPEGYEQYF
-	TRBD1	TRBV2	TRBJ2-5	TGTGCCAGCACCCGGGACAGGGGGGAGACCCAGTACTTC	CASTRDRGETQYF
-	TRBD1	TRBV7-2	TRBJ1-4	TGTGCCAGCAGCTTATCCGGGACAGGGAGTGAAAAACTGTTTTTT	CASSLSGTGSEKLFF
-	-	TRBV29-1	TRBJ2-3	TGCAGCGTTACCGGGGACGGCGACACAGATACGCAGTATTTT	CSVTGDGDTDTQYF
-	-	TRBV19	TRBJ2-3	TGTGCCAGTAGTGTAGCCCGAAAGTTGACAGATACGCAGTATTTT	CASSVARKLTDTQYF
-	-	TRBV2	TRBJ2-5	TGTGCCAGCAACTGGAAGGAGGAGACCCAGTACTTC	CASNWKEETQYF
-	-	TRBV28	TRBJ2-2	TGTGCCAGCAGTCCCCAAGGGACACCGAACACCGGGGAGCTGTTTTTT	CASSPQGTPNTGELFF
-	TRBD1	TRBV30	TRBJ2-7	TGTGCCTGGAGTGTTAGCCCCCTTGACAGGGTCTCCTACGAGCAGTACTTC	CAWSVSPLDRVSYEQYF
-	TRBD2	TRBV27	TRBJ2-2	TGTGCCAGTAGTCGGGCTACTAGCGCTAACACCGGGGAGCTGTTTTTT	CASSRATSANTGELFF
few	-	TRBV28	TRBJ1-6	TGTGCCAGCAGTGACCCGACAGGCTATTCACCCCTCCACTTT	CASSDPTGYSPLHF
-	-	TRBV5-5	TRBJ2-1	TGTGCCAGCAGCTTATCCCCCAGCGCCTACAATGAGCAGTTCTTC	CASSLSPSAYNEQFF
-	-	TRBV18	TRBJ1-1	TGTGCCAGCTCACCACAGGGGCTCCACACTGAAGCTTTCTTT	CASSPQGLHTEAFF
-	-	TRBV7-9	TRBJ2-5	TGTGCCAGCAGCTCGGGACTCCCGGAGACCCAGTACTTC	CASSSGLPETQYF
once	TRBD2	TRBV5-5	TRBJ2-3	TGTGCCAGCAGCTCCCCTGCGGGGGCAGATACGCAGTATTTT	CASSSPAGADTQYF
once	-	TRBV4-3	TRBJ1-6	TGCGCCAGCAGCCGCGCCCCGGGACCGGTGAATTCACCCCTCCACTTT	CASSRAPGPVNSPLHF
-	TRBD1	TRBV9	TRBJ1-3	TGTGCCAGCAGCGTAGCTGGGGGACAGGGGCTCTCTGGAAACACCATATATTTT	CASSVAGGQGLSGNTIYF
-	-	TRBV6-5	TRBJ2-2	TGTGCCAGCATGACGGGTGGGACCAACACCGGGGAGCTGTTTTTT	CASMTGGTNTGELFF
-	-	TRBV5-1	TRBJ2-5	TGCGCCAGCCACCTCAATCGTTTAGAGACCCAGTACTTC	CASHLNRLETQYF
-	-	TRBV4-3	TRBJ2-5	TGCGCCAGCAGCCAACGGGACTTCCAAGAGACCCAGTACTTC	CASSQRDFQETQYF
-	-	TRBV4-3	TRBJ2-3	TGCGCCAGCAGCCAAGATAGTACTACCTGGAGCACAGATACGCAGTATTTT	CASSQDSTTWSTDTQYF
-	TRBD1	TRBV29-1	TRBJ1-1	TGCAGCGTCTTTACAGGGGGCGGCACTGAAGCTTTCTTT	CSVFTGGGTEAFF
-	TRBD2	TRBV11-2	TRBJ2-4	TGTGCCAGCAGCTACGGGGGGAACATTCAGTACTTC	CASSYGGNIQYF
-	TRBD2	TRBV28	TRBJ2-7	TGTGCCAGTAGGACTAGCGTAACCTACGAGCAGTACTTC	CASRTSVTYEQYF
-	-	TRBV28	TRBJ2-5	TGTGCCAGCAGTCCCCAGGGAGAAGGAGACCAAGAGACCCAGTACTTC	CASSPQGEGDQETQYF
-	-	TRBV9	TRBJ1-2	TGTGCCAGCAGCGTAGTAGGTCTGGTAGGCTACACCTTC	CASSVVGLVGYTF
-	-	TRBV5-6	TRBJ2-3	TGTGCCAGCAGCTCTCGCAGGGGATACACAGATACGCAGTATTTT	CASSSRRGYTDTQYF
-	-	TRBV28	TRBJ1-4	TGTGCCAGCAGCGTCAACGGGGAAAAACTGTTTTTT	CASSVNGEKLFF
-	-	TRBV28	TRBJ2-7	TGTGCCAGCAGTTTACCGGGGGCCCTCCACGAGCAGTACTTC	CASSLPGALHEQYF
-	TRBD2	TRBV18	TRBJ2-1	TGTGCCAGCTCACCAAGTAGCGGGAGCGAATACAATGAGCAGTTCTTC	CASSPSSGSEYNEQFF
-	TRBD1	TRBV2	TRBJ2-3	TGTGCCAGCATAAGGGACAGGGGAGATACGCAGTATTTT	CASIRDRGDTQYF
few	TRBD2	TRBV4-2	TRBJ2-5	TGTGCCAGCAGCCAAGCCAAATCGCGACTAGCCGCAGAGACCCAGTACTTC	CASSQAKSRLAAETQYF
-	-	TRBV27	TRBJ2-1	TGTGCCAGCAGTTCTTGGCCACTCAATGAGCAGTTCTTC	CASSSWPLNEQFF
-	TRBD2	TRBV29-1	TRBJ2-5	TGCAGCGTTGAATCCTCCGGGGGGAGGGCCCAGTACTTC	CSVESSGGRAQYF
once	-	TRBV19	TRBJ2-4	TGTGCCAGTAGTTCTGGGGGCTGGGCCAAAAACATTCAGTACTTC	CASSSGGWAKNIQYF
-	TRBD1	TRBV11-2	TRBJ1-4	TGTGCCAGCAGCTTATGGACAGGGGGCGGATTTAATGAAAAACTGTTTTTT	CASSLWTGGGFNEKLFF
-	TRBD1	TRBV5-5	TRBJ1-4	TGTGCCAGCAGCTACGGGACAGGGTTGACTAATGAAAAACTGTTTTTT	CASSYGTGLTNEKLFF
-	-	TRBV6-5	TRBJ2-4	TGTGCCAGCAGTTACTCAGTAGCAGGGGTTGGAAACATTCAGTACTTC	CASSYSVAGVGNIQYF
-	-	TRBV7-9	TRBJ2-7	TGTGCCAGCAGCGTCGGGACGGCGACCTACGAGCAGTACTTC	CASSVGTATYEQYF
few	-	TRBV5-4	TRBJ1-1	TGTGCCAGCAGCTCGACCGGGACATCCGAAGCTTTCTTT	CASSSTGTSEAFF
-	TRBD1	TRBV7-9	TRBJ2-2	TGTGCCAGCAGCTCACAGGGGAACGGGGAGCTGTTTTTT	CASSSQGNGELFF
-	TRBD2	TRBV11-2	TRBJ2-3	TGTGCCAGCAGCGAAACTAGCGTCCAGGGCGATACGCAGTATTTT	CASSETSVQGDTQYF
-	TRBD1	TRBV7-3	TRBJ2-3	TGTGCCAGCAGCTTAGGGACAGGGGCAGATACGCAGTATTTT	CASSLGTGADTQYF
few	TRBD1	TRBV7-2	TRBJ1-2	TGTGCCAGCAGCTTAGGACAGGGAGACTATGGCTACACCTTC	CASSLGQGDYGYTF
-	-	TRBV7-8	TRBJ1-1	TGTGCCAGCAGCGTTTCACTGAACACTGAAGCTTTCTTT	CASSVSLNTEAFF
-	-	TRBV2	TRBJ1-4	TGTGCCAGCGGGAAGGGGGGTACTAATGAAAAACTGTTTTTT	CASGKGGTNEKLFF
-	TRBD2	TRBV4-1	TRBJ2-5	TGCGCCAGCAGCCAAGGGTTGAGTCCTAGCGGGGACCAAGAGACCCAGTACTTC	CASSQGLSPSGDQETQYF
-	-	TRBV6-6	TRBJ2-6	TGTGCCAGCGGGGGGTTCTCTGGGGCCAACGTCCTGACTTTC	CASGGFSGANVLTF
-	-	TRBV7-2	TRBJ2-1	TGTGCCAGCAGTCCCGTTCGAGGGTCAGTGGGGAATGAGCAGTTCTTC	CASSPVRGSVGNEQFF